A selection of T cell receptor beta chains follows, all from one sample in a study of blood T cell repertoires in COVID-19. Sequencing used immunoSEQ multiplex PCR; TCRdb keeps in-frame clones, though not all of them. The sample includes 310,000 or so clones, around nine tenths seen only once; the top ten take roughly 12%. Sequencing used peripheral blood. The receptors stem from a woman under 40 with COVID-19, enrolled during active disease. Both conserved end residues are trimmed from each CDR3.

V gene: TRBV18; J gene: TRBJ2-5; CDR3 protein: ASSPREGALKTQY
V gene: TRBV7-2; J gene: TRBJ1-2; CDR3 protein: ASSRDSYYGYT
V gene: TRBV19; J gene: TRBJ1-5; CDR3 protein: ASSIEGGGYQPQH
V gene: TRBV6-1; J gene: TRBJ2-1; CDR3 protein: ASSEEGRLAVYNEQF
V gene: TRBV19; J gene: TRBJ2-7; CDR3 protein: ASSQTAGSYEQY
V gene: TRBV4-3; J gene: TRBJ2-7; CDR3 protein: ASSQIGRLDRAYNEQY
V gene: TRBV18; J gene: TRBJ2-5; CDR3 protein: ASSPRASGSQETQY
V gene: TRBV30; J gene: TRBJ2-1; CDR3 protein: AWTAGTGAYNEQF
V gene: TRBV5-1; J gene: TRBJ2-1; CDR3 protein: ASSLGSGNEQF
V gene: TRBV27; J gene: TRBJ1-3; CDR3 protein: ASSLREGNTIY
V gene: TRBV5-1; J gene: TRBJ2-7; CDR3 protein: ARRVGQGAGEQY
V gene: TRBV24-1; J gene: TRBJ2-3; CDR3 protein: ATSHRGFLTDTQY
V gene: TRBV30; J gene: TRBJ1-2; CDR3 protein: AWSRPDIDRDWQDYGYT
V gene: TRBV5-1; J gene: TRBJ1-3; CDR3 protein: ASSGPSAQGGNTIY
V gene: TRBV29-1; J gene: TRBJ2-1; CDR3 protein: SVGSGTSGNNEQF
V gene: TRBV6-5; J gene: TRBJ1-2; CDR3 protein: ASSLRHGQSYGYT
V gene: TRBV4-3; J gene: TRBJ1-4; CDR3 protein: ASSQGARGRVNEKLF
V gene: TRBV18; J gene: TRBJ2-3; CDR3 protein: ASSPLSGVGTDTQY
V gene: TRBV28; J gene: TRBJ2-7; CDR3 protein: ASSLTAGGSYEQY
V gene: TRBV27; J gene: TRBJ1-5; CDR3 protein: ASRTGGEDQPQH
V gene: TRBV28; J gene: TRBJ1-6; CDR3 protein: ASSAGDGNSPLH
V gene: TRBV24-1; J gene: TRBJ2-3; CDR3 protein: ATSDWTSGRSDTQY
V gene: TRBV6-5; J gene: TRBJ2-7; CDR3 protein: ASSYRPSGPYEQY
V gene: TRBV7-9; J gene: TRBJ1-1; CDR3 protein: ASSYAAGANTEAF
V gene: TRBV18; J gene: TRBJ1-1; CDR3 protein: ASSQTGETTEAF
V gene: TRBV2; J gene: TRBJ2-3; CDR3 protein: ASDRGSTDTQY
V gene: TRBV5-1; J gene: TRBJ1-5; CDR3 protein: ASSLTGIRGQPQH
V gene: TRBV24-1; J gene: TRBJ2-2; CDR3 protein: ATEDRSVVTGELF
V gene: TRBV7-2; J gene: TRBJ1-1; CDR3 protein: ASSLYPQGRTEAF
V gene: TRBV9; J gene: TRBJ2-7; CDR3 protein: ASSLTSGPAYEQY
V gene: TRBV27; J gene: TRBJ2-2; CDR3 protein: ASSFRVEGTGELF